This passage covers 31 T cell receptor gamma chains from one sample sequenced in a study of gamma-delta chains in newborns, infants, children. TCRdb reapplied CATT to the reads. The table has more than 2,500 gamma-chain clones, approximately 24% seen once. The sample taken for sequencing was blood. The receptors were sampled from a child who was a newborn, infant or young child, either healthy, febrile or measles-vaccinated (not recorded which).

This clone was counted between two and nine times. CDR3 nucleotides: TGTGCCTTGTGGGCGAAGGGAGAGTTGGGCAAAAAAATCAAGGTATTT. It translates to CALWAKGELGKKIKVF. The chain employs TRGV9 and TRGJP. The germline gives CDR1 GITISATS, CDR2 ISYDGTV (reference sequence). J lost 6 bases, V lost 5 bases, and 7 bases had no gene match. The CDR3 runs 16 residues.

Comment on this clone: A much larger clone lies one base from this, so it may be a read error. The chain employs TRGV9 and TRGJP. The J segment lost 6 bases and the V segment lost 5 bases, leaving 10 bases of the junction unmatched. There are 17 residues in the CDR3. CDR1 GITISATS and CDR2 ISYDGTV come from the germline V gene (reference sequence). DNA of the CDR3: TGTGCCTTGTGGGGGGTTGCTCCAGAGTTGGGCAAAAAAATCAAGGTATTT. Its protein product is CALWGVAPELGKKIKVF.

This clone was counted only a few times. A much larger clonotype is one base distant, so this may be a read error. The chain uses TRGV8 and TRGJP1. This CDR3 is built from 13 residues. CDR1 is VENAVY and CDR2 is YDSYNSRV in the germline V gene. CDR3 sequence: CATWDTTGWLKIF. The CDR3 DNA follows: TGTGCCACCTGGGATACCACTGGTTGGCTCAAGATATTT.

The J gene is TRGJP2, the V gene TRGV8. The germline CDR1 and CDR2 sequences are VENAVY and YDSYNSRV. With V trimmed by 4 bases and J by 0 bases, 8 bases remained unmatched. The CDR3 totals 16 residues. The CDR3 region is CATWDQLHSSDWIKTF. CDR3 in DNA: TGTGCCACCTGGGACCAGCTCCATAGTAGTGATTGGATCAAGACGTTT.

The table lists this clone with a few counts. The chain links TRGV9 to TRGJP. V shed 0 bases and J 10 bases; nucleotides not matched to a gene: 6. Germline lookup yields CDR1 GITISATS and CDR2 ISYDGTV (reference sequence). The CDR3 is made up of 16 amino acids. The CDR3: CALWEVLVLGKKIKVF. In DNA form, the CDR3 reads TGTGCCTTGTGGGAGGTGCTGGTTTTGGGCAAAAAAATCAAGGTATTT.

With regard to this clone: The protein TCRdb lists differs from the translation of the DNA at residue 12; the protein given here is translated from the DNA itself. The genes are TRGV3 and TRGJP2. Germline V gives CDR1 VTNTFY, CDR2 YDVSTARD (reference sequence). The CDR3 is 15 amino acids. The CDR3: CATWDRPLSDWVKTF. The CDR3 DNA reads TGTGCCACCTGGGACAGGCCCCTTAGTGATTGGGTCAAGACGTTT.

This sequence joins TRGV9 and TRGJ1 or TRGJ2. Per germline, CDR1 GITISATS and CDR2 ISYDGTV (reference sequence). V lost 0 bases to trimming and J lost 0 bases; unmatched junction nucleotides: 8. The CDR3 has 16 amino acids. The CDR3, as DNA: TGTGCCTTGTGGGAGGTGCGCGGGAGGAATTATTATAAGAAACTCTTT. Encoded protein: CALWEVRGRNYYKKLF.

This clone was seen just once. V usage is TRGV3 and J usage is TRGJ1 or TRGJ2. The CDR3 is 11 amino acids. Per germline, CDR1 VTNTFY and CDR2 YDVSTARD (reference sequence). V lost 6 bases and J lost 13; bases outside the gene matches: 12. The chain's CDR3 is CATWTGPLKLF. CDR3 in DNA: TGTGCCACCTGGACAGGCCCACTAAAACTCTTT.

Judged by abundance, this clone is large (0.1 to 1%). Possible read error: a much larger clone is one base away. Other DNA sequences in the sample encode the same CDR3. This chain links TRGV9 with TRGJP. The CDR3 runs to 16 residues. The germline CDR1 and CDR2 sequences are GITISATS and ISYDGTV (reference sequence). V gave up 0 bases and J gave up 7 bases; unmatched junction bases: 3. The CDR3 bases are TGTGCCTTGTGGGAGGTGCACGAGTTGGGCAAAAAAATCAAGGTATTT. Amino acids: CALWEVHELGKKIKVF.

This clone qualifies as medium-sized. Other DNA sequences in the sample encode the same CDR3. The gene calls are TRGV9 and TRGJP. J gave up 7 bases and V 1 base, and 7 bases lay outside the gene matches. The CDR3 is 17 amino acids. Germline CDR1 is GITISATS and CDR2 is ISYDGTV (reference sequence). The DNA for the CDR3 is TGTGCCTTGTGGGAGGTCGACAAGGAGTTGGGCAAAAAAATCAAGGTATTT. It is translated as CALWEVDKELGKKIKVF.

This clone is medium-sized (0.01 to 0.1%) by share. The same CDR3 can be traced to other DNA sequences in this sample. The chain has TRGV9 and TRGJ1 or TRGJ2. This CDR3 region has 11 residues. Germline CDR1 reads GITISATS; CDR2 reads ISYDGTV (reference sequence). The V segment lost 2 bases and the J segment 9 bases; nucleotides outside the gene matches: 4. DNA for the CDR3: TGTGCCTTGTGGGAGGGAGCTAAGAAACTCTTT. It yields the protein CALWEGAKKLF.

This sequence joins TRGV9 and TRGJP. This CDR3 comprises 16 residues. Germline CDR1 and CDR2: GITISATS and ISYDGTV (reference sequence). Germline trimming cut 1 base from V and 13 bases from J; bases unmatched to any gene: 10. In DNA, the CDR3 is TGTGCCTTGTGGGAGGTCGTAAGTATCGGCAAAAAAATCAAGGTATTT. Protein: CALWEVVSIGKKIKVF.

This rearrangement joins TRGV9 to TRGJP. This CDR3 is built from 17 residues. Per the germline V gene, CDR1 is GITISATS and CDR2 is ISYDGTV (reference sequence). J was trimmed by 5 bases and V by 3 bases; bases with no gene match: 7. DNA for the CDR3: TGTGCCTTGTGGGAGACTAGCGAAGAGTTGGGCAAAAAAATCAAGGTATTT. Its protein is CALWETSEELGKKIKVF.

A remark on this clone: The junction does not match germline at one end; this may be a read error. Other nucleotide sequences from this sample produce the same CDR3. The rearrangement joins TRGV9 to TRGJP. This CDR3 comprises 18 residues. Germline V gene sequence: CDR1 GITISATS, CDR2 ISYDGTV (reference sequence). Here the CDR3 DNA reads TGTGCCTTGTGGGAGGTTATCCCTCAAGAGTTGGGAAAAAAAATCAAGGTATTT. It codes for CALWEVIPQELGKKIKVF.

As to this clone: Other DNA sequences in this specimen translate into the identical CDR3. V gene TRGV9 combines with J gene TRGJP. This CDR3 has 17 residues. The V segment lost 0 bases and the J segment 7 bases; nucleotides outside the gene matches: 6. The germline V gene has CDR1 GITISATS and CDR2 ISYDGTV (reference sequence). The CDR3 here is CALWEVQRELGKKIKVF. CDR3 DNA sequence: TGTGCCTTGTGGGAGGTGCAGCGGGAGTTGGGCAAAAAAATCAAGGTATTT.

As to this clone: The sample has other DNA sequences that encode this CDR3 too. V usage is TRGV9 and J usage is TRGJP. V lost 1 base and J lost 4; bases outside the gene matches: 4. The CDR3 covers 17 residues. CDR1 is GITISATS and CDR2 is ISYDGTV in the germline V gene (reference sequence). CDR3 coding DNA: TGTGCCTTGTGGGAGGTCAGACAAGAGTTGGGCAAAAAAATCAAGGTATTT. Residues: CALWEVRQELGKKIKVF.

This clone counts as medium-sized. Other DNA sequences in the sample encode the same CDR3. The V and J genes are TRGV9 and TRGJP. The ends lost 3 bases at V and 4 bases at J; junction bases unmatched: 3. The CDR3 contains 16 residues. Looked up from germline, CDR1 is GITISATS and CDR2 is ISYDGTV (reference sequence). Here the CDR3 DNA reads TGTGCCTTGTGGGAGCCCCAAGAGTTGGGCAAAAAAATCAAGGTATTT. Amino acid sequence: CALWEPQELGKKIKVF.

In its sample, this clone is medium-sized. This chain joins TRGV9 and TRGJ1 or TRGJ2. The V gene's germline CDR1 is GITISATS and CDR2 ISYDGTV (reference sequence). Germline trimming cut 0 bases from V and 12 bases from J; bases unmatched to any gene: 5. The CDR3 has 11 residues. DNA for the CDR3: TGTGCCTTGTGGGAGGTGCACACGAAACTCTTT. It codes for CALWEVHTKLF.

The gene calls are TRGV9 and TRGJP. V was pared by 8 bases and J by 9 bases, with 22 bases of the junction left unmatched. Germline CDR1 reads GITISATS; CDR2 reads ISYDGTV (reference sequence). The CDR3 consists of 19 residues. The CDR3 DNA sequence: TGTGCCTTGTTGGGGGGCGACCGCCCCCGGGTGTTGGGCAAAAAAATCAAGGTATTT. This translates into CALLGGDRPRVLGKKIKVF.

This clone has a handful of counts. As DNA, the CDR3 is TGTGCCTTGTGGGAGAACCGATCGCGGGAGTTGGGCAAAAAAATCAAGGTATTT. Protein: CALWENRSRELGKKIKVF. The chain joins TRGV9 to TRGJP. CDR3 length: 18 amino acids. V shed 3 bases and J 7 bases; nucleotides not matched to a gene: 12. Germline V gene data show CDR1 as GITISATS and CDR2 as ISYDGTV (reference sequence).

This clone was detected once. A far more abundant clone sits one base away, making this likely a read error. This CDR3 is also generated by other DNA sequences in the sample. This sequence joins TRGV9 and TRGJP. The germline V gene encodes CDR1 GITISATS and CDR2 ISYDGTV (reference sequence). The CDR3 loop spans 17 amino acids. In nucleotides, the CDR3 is TGCGCCTTGTGGGAGGTCTCTGTGGAGTTGGGCAAAAAAATCAAGGTATTT. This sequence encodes CALWEVSVELGKKIKVF.

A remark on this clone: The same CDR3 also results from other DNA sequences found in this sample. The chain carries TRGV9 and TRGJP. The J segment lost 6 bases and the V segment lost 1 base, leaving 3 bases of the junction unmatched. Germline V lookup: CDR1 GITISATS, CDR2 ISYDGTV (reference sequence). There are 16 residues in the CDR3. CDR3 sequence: CALWEVLELGKKIKVF. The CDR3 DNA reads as TGTGCCTTGTGGGAGGTTTTAGAGTTGGGCAAAAAAATCAAGGTATTT.

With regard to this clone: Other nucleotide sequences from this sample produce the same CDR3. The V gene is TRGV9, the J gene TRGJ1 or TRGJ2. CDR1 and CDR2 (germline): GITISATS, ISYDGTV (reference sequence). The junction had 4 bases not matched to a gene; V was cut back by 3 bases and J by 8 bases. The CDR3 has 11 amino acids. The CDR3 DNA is TGTGCCTTGTGGGAGCTAAATAAGAAACTCTTT. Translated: CALWELNKKLF.

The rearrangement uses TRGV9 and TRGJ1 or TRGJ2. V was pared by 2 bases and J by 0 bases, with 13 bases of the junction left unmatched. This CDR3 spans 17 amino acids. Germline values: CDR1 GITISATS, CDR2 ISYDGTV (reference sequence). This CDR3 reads CALWEARPTRNYYKKLF. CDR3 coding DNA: TGTGCCTTGTGGGAGGCGCGCCCAACACGGAATTATTATAAGAAACTCTTT.

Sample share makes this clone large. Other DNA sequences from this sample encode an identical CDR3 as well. The CDR3 nucleotides read TGTGCCTTGTGGGAGGTGCGGCAAGAGTTGGGCAAAAAAATCAAGGTATTT. Protein product: CALWEVRQELGKKIKVF. The V and J genes are TRGV9 and TRGJP. The CDR3 loop spans 17 amino acids. From germline, CDR1 is GITISATS and CDR2 ISYDGTV (reference sequence). The junction had 1 base not matched to a gene; V was cut back by 0 bases and J by 2 bases.

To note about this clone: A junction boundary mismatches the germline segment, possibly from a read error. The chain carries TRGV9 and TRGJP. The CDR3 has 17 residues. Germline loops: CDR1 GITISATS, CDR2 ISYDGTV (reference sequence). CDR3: CALWEEIQEMGKKIKVF. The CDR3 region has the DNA TGTGCCTTGTGGGAGGAAATACAAGAGATGGGCAAAAAAATCAAGGTATTT.

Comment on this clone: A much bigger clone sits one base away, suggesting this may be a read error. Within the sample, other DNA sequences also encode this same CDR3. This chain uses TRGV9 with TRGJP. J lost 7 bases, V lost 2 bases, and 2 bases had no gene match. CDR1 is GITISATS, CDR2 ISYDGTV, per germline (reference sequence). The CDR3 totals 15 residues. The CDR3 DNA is TGTGCCTTGTGGGAGGGTGAGTTGGGCAAAAAAATCAAGGTATTT. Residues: CALWEGELGKKIKVF.

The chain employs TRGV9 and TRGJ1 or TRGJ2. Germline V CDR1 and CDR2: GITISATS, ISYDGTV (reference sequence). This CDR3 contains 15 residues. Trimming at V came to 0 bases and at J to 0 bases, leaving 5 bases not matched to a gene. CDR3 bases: TGTGCCTTGTGGGAGGTGCAAGGGAATTATTATAAGAAACTCTTT. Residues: CALWEVQGNYYKKLF.

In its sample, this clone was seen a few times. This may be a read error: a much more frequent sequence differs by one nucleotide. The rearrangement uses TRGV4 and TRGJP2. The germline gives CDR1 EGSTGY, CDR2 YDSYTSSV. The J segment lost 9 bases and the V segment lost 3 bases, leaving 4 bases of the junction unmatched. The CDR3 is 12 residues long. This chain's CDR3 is CATWDLHWIKTF. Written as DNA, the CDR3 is TGTGCCACCTGGGATTTGCATTGGATCAAGACGTTT.

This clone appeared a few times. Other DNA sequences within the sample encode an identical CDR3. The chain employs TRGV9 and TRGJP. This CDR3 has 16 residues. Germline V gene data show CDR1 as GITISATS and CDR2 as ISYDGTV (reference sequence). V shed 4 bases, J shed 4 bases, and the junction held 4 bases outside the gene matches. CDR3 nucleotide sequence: TGTGCCTTGTGGGAAGCACAAGAGTTGGGCAAAAAAATCAAGGTATTT. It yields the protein CALWEAQELGKKIKVF.

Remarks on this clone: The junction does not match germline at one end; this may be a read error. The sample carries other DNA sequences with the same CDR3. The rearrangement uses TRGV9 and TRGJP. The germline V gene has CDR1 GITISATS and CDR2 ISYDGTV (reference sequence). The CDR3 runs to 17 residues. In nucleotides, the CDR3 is TGTGCCCTGTGGGAGGTGCAGGTAGAGTTGGGCAAAAAAATCAAGGTATTT. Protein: CALWEVQVELGKKIKVF.